This TCR beta chain was identified during a study of blood T cell repertoires in COVID-19. Some clones are missing from TCRdb's copy, which holds only in-frame ones; the method was immunoSEQ multiplex PCR. This table holds about 280,000 clones, 90% found once. V lost 0 bases, J lost 15 bases, and 5 bases stayed unmatched. Germline V gene lookup returns CDR1 MNHNS and CDR2 SASEGT. The CDR3 has 12 residues. The clonotype comes from a woman under 30 with acute COVID-19. The chain joins TRBV6-1 to TRBJ2-1, with TRBD2 matching 7 bases. The specimen was PBMCs or T cells enriched from blood (not recorded which). The CDR3 DNA reads TGTGCCAGCAGTGAAGCGCGGGGGTCATCGTTCTTC. It encodes CASSEARGSSFF.